The T cell receptor (beta chain) described here comes from a study of CXCR3-negative and CXCR3-positive naive CD8 T cells. Study results and caveats: For naive cells, CXCR3-negative and CXCR3-positive subsets had similar TRBV-TRBJ usage; for memory cells, usage differed.

Germline CDR1 is MGHRA and CDR2 is YSYEKL. CDR3 size: 16 residues. TRB cDNA was prepared as libraries by UMI-labeled 5' RACE. TCRdb reprocessed the 5' RACE reads; each CDR3 protein has one entry and no DNA is given. This sample contains 45,000 to 55,000 distinct CDR3 sequences. Points on this clonotype: The antigen is not known.

The chain joins TRBV4-1 to TRBJ2-5; as DNA is missing, the TRBD2 call by TCRdb cannot be tested. The receptor's source is a human donor in good health. Some clones in this sample may be carry-over from other donors' samples. The sequenced material came from memory CD8+ T cells from blood. The CDR3 loop is CASSQVASGREETQYF.